The 20 T cell receptor beta chains below were found in one sample sequenced in a study of CD4 and CD8 cells across lung adenocarcinoma regions. A single record per CDR3 protein comes from TCRdb applying MiXCR to the PCR reads. The data contain fewer than 30,000 distinct CDR3 sequences, 40% to 60% of them seen just once; the ten biggest clones take up around 50%. The specimen was CD8+ T cells from the center of a lung tumor. All receptors derive from a male donor with lung adenocarcinoma. The CD4 and CD8 labels of this study may be unreliable.

This rearrangement joins TRBV12-5 to TRBJ2-3; D tentatively reads TRBD1 or TRBD2 (5 bases each). This CDR3 spans 14 amino acids. V was trimmed by 7 bases and J by 9 bases, leaving 20 bases between them. CDR1 LGHNT and CDR2 FRNRAP come from the germline V gene. Here the CDR3 DNA reads TGTGCTAGTGCGGGGCTGAGGGGCACAAACACGCAGTATTTT. Translated, it gives CASAGLRGTNTQYF. Based on the CDR3 plus reference TRBV12-5 and TRBJ2-3, the full variable domain is DARVTQTPRHKVTEMGQEVTMRCQPILGHNTVFWYRQTMMQGLELLAYFRNRAPLDDSGMPKDRFSAEMPDATLATLKIQPSEPRDSAVYFCASAGLRGTNTQYFGPGTRLTVL.

The chain has TRBV6-1 and TRBJ2-1; 9 positions match TRBD1. The CDR3 covers 16 residues. Germline trimming cut 9 bases from V and 8 bases from J; bases unmatched to any gene: 17. CDR1 and CDR2 (germline): MNHNS, SASEGT. This CDR3 reads CASDKDRGGGGDEQFF. CDR3 bases: TGTGCCAGTGACAAGGACAGGGGCGGCGGGGGCGATGAGCAGTTCTTC.

The chain has TRBV6-5 and TRBJ2-1; possible D gene TRBD2, 6 bases. The length of the CDR3 is 13 residues. Germline V CDR1 and CDR2: MNHEY, SVGAGI. With 4 bases removed from V and 3 bases from J, the gap between germline ends came to 7 bases. The CDR3 loop reads CASSWGLYNEQFF. In nucleotides, the CDR3 is TGTGCCAGCAGTTGGGGACTCTACAATGAGCAGTTCTTC.

This clonotype was counted a few times. This chain joins TRBV6-1 and TRBJ1-4, with a weak D call TRBD1 (6 bases). The germline V gene has CDR1 MNHNS and CDR2 SASEGT. The CDR3 consists of 16 residues. The V and J ends lost 0 bases and 5 bases respectively, with 13 bases between them. CDR3 amino acids: CASSEALRGENEKLFF. DNA of the CDR3: TGTGCCAGCAGTGAAGCGCTCAGGGGAGAAAATGAAAAACTGTTTTTT.

The rearrangement uses TRBV11-1 and TRBJ2-1; 7 nucleotides align to TRBD1. The J call may be mistaken, given a closer DNA end match to TRBJ2-7. The CDR3 consists of 14 residues. The V gene's germline CDR1 is SGHAT and CDR2 FQDESV (reference sequence). CDR3 nucleotide sequence: TGTGCCAGCAGCTCAGGGGGTGGACGCCACGAGCAGTACTTC. Protein: CASSSGGGRHEQYF.

This clonotype was seen only a few times. The chain employs TRBV3-1 and TRBJ2-3; D unresolved. Looked up from germline, CDR1 is LGHDT and CDR2 is YNNKEL (reference sequence). The CDR3 totals 13 residues. V was pared by 5 bases and J by 8 bases, with 14 bases between. DNA of the CDR3: TGTGCCAGCAGCGAAGTAGGGTTCGGTACGCAGTATTTT. Its translation: CASSEVGFGTQYF.

This clonotype came up many times. CDR3 sequence: CASSETSGGSDEQFF. DNA of the CDR3: TGTGCCAGCAGTGAGACTAGCGGGGGGAGCGATGAGCAGTTCTTC. The chain combines TRBV6-1 with TRBJ2-1; 13 bases match TRBD2. The CDR3 is made up of 15 amino acids. J lost 8 bases, V lost 3 bases, and 4 bases had no gene match. CDR1 and CDR2 (germline): MNHNS, SASEGT.

The chain's CDR3 is CASSEMGGRMYEQYF. CDR3 nucleotide sequence: TGTGCCAGCAGTGAAATGGGAGGGAGAATGTACGAGCAGTACTTC. The chain couples TRBV2 to TRBJ2-7; 7 bases agree with TRBD2. This CDR3 is 15 amino acids long. Unmatched junction bases numbered 8, after V lost 2 bases and J lost 4 bases. From germline, CDR1 is SNHLY and CDR2 FYNNEI.

On this clonotype: One junction end does not reproduce the germline sequence, and a read error may be involved. The rearrangement uses TRBV10-3 and TRBJ2-4; TRBD2 is a possible D gene (6 bases). The CDR3 length is 13 residues. Germline lookup yields CDR1 ENHRY and CDR2 SYGVKD. The CDR3 sequence: CAISGRGQDMQYF. The CDR3, as DNA: TGTGCCATCAGTGGGAGGGGCCAAGACATGCAGTACTTT.

This chain joins TRBV27 and TRBJ2-5; 7 bases agree with TRBD2. Germline lookup yields CDR1 MNHEY and CDR2 SMNVEV (reference sequence). V lost 6 bases, J lost 2 bases, and 15 bases stayed unmatched. The CDR3 is 17 amino acids. CDR3 sequence (DNA): TGTGCCAGCAGCTCGCCTTCTCGGGCGGGGGAGCAAGAGACCCAGTACTTC. Translated, it gives CASSSPSRAGEQETQYF.

This clonotype was seen only a few times. The CDR3 is CASSLDPGYEQYF. The CDR3 DNA reads as TGTGCCAGCAGCTTAGATCCAGGTTACGAGCAGTACTTC. The chain combines TRBV7-6 with TRBJ2-7; no reliable D call. Trimming left V 1 base short and J 4 bases short, with 8 bases between. Per germline, CDR1 SGHVS and CDR2 FNYEAQ. This CDR3 has 13 amino acids.

Of note for this clonotype: Since a much larger clone is just one base distant, this may be a read error. The chain combines TRBV6-5 with TRBJ1-1; tentatively, D is TRBD1 (5 bases). From germline, CDR1 is MNHEY and CDR2 SVGAGI. CDR3 length: 13 amino acids. The CDR3 DNA reads as TGTGCCAGCAGTTTTCAGGGAGGCACTGGAGCTTTCTTT. Its protein is CASSFQGGTGAFF.

About this clonotype itself: The junction departs from germline at one end; a sequencing error may be responsible. CDR3 region: CASSYSQGTGANVLYF. The CDR3 nucleotides are TGTGCCAGCAGTTACTCCCAGGGTACTGGGGCCAACGTCCTGTATTTC. This rearrangement joins TRBV6-5 to TRBJ2-6; possible D gene TRBD1, 5 bases. This CDR3 has 16 residues. Germline V gene lookup returns CDR1 MNHEY and CDR2 SVGAGI.

Many counts were recorded for this clonotype. The chain joins TRBV6-1 to TRBJ2-2, with 8 bases that match TRBD2. The length of the CDR3 is 15 residues. V trimming: 6 bases; J trimming: 5 bases; junction bases outside the gene matches: 8. The germline V gene has CDR1 MNHNS and CDR2 SASEGT. For the CDR3, the DNA is TGTGCCAGCAGCGCGCCCGGGACTAGAACCGGGGAGCTGTTTTTT. Encoded protein: CASSAPGTRTGELFF.

The rearrangement uses TRBV12-3 or TRBV12-4 and TRBJ2-7; D may be TRBD2 (5 bases). CDR3 length: 13 residues. V lost 1 base and J 3 bases, leaving 7 bases between the germline ends. The CDR3 spells CASSLGGFYEQYF. CDR3 bases: TGTGCCAGCAGTTTAGGAGGGTTCTACGAGCAGTACTTC.

This clonotype was counted only a few times. A clone one base away is much larger, so this may be a read error. The chain is built from TRBV4-2 and TRBJ2-5; D may be TRBD1 (5 bases). Germline V CDR1 and CDR2: LGHNA, YNFKEQ. Trimming cost V 6 bases and J 5 bases, with 10 bases left between them. The CDR3 is 12 amino acids. CDR3 protein: CASRDTHETQYF. The CDR3 DNA sequence: TGTGCCAGCAGGGACACCCATGAGACCCAGTACTTC.

The sample holds one count of this clonotype. The chain combines TRBV6-1 with TRBJ1-6, with 7 bases that match TRBD1. The CDR3 has 16 residues. Germline V CDR1 and CDR2: MNHNS, SASEGT. With V trimmed by 6 bases and J by 9 bases, 14 bases remained unmatched. The CDR3 protein is CASRRNTGAEGSPLHF. The DNA of the CDR3 is TGTGCCAGCAGGCGAAACACAGGGGCCGAGGGTTCACCCCTCCACTTT.

The chain couples TRBV20-1 to TRBJ2-1; 10 bases are a match to TRBD2. The germline gives CDR1 DFQATT, CDR2 SNEGSKA (reference sequence). V shed 2 bases and J 10 bases; nucleotides not matched to a gene: 8. The CDR3 length is 14 residues. CDR3 DNA sequence: TGCAGTGCTAGAAGCCTAGCGGGAGCTAGGGAGCAGTTCTTC. Its translation is CSARSLAGAREQFF.

Ten or more counts support this clonotype. This rearrangement joins TRBV7-2 to TRBJ2-5; 10 nucleotides align to TRBD2. The ends lost 4 bases at V and 11 bases at J; junction bases unmatched: 10. Germline lookup yields CDR1 SGHTA and CDR2 FQGNSA. This CDR3 region has 14 residues. The CDR3 region has the DNA TGTGCCAGCAGCTCTAGCGGGGGTCTAGGTGAGCAGTACTTC. Amino acids: CASSSSGGLGEQYF.

By share, this clonotype counts as medium-sized. The chain combines TRBV12-3 or TRBV12-4 with TRBJ2-4; no clear D. Trimming took off 6 bases at V and 4 bases at J, with 16 bases between the two ends. The CDR3 runs 15 residues. CDR3 DNA: TGTGCCAGCAGCAGTAGGAACACACGAAAAAACATTCAGTACTTC. It specifies CASSSRNTRKNIQYF.